Shown below are 31 T cell receptor beta chains from a single sample sequenced in a study of T-cell memory formation after mild COVID-19. TCRdb independently ran MiXCR on the 5' RACE reads; one entry per CDR3 protein. The sample includes about 270,000 distinct CDR3 sequences, 15% to 19% of them seen just once. The specimen sequenced was PBMCs or a T cell subset sorted from them (not recorded which). These receptor sequences come from an adult woman who had mild COVID-19 (a few samples of this study predate the infection). Cell type and time point are not known.

The genes are TRBV30 and TRBJ1-4; tentative D call: TRBD1 (5 bases). Germline V gene data show CDR1 as GTSNPN and CDR2 as SVGIG (reference sequence). The V end lost 4 bases, the J end lost 8 bases, and 17 bases lay between the germline ends. This CDR3 spans 14 amino acids. The DNA of the CDR3 is TGTGCCTGGATTGGGCAGGGCCGGGGGGAAAAACTGTTTTTT. This sequence encodes CAWIGQGRGEKLFF.

The chain uses TRBV6-5 and TRBJ2-2; 8 bases fit TRBD2. The CDR3 sequence is 16 residues long. CDR1 and CDR2 (germline): MNHEY, SVGAGI. After removal of 7 bases from V and 0 bases from J, the junction contained 7 bases not matched to a gene. CDR3 residues: CASTAIAGSNTGELFF. As DNA, the CDR3 is TGTGCCAGCACTGCTATAGCGGGGTCGAACACCGGGGAGCTGTTTTTT.

This clonotype was counted at least ten times. The rearrangement links TRBV7-3 to TRBJ2-3, with 7 bases fitting TRBD1. The CDR3 loop spans 14 amino acids. Germline lookup yields CDR1 SGHTA and CDR2 FQGTGA. Trimming cost V 5 bases and J 5 bases; bases outside gene matches: 7. The CDR3 loop reads CASSPRQGGDTQYF. CDR3 in DNA: TGTGCCAGCAGCCCAAGACAGGGTGGAGATACGCAGTATTTT. The full variable domain, rest sourced from reference TRBV7-3 and TRBJ2-3, is GAGVSQTPSNKVTEKGKYVELRCDPISGHTALYWYRQSLGQGPEFLIYFQGTGAADDSGLPNDRFFAVRPEGSVSTLKIQRTERGDSAVYLCASSPRQGGDTQYFGPGTRLTVL.

V gene TRBV5-1 combines with J gene TRBJ2-2, with 12 bases matching TRBD2. The CDR3 has 17 amino acids. V lost 8 bases to trimming and J lost 1 base; unmatched junction nucleotides: 9. Germline CDR1 and CDR2: SGHRS and YFSETQ. CDR3: CASTSGTSGWNTGELFF. CDR3 coding DNA: TGCGCCAGTACCTCCGGGACTAGCGGGTGGAACACCGGGGAGCTGTTTTTT.

This chain connects TRBV18 to TRBJ2-5, with D maybe TRBD2 (6 bases). The V gene's germline CDR1 is KGHSH and CDR2 LQKENI. The CDR3 has 15 residues. Trimming removed 2 bases at V and 3 bases at J, with 13 bases between. The CDR3 loop is CASSPFGGGEETQYF. The CDR3 DNA reads as TGTGCCAGCTCACCATTCGGGGGAGGAGAAGAGACCCAGTACTTC.

The chain carries TRBV7-8 and TRBJ2-3, with 11 bases lining up with TRBD2. The CDR3 is 18 amino acids. J lost 2 bases, V lost 2 bases, and 9 bases had no gene match. Germline-derived CDR1 and CDR2 are SGHVS and FQNEAQ. The CDR3 DNA reads TGTGCCAGCAGCTTATTGCGGACTAGCGGGTTTACCACAGATACGCAGTATTTT. Translating gives CASSLLRTSGFTTDTQYF.

A few counts support this clonotype. The chain uses TRBV25-1 and TRBJ2-3; 10 bases fit TRBD2. After removal of 10 bases from V and 0 bases from J, the junction contained 7 bases not matched to a gene. CDR1 is MGHDK and CDR2 is SYGVNS in the germline V gene. This CDR3 comprises 15 residues. CDR3 nucleotide sequence: TGTGCCATGCTAGCGGGAGAGAGGAGCACAGATACGCAGTATTTT. Translation: CAMLAGERSTDTQYF.

This clonotype was picked up many times. V is TRBV5-1 and J is TRBJ2-1, with a tentative D call TRBD1 (5 bases). V lost 0 bases and J lost 8, with 6 bases in between. CDR1 and CDR2 from the germline V gene are SGHRS and YFSETQ. The CDR3 covers 12 residues. CDR3 region: CASSLEGYEQFF. In DNA, the CDR3 is TGCGCCAGCAGCTTGGAGGGGTATGAGCAGTTCTTC. Using reference TRBV5-1 and TRBJ2-1 for the parts outside the CDR3, the full variable domain is KAGVTQTPRYLIKTRGQQVTLSCSPISGHRSVSWYQQTPGQGLQFLFEYFSETQRNKGNFPGRFSGRQFSNSRSEMNVSTLELGDSALYLCASSLEGYEQFFGPGTRLTVL.

This clonotype was observed many times. The CDR3 sequence is CASSYWASGSTDTQYF. In DNA, the CDR3 is TGTGCCAGCAGTTACTGGGCTAGCGGGAGTACAGATACGCAGTATTTT. The chain employs TRBV6-5 and TRBJ2-3, with 10 bases identical to TRBD2. Germline loops: CDR1 MNHEY, CDR2 SVGAGI. J lost 3 bases, V lost 1 base, and 4 bases had no gene match. The length of the CDR3 is 16 residues.

This clonotype appeared a few times. The J gene is TRBJ2-5, the V gene TRBV7-2, with 10 nucleotides matching TRBD2. The CDR3 loop spans 16 amino acids. V gave up 3 bases and J gave up 5 bases; unmatched junction bases: 9. Germline CDR1 SGHTA, CDR2 FQGNSA. The CDR3 region has the DNA TGTGCCAGCAGCTTTCAGCCTAGCGGGAGCTTTGAGACCCAGTACTTC. This sequence encodes CASSFQPSGSFETQYF.

This clonotype came up a few times. This chain joins TRBV20-1 and TRBJ2-7, with TRBD2 identical over 13 bases. The CDR3 extends over 15 amino acids. V dropped 0 bases and J dropped 6; count of bases not matched to a gene: 5. Germline CDR1 DFQATT, CDR2 SNEGSKA (reference sequence). CDR3 DNA: TGCAGTGCTAGAGATAAGGGACTAGCGGGAAGCGAGCAGTACTTC. Its protein product is CSARDKGLAGSEQYF.

This chain joins TRBV20-1 and TRBJ2-7; 8 bases map to TRBD2. V shed 5 bases, J shed 3 bases, and the junction held 15 bases outside the gene matches. The V gene's germline CDR1 is DFQATT and CDR2 SNEGSKA (reference sequence). The CDR3 has 16 amino acids. The CDR3 protein is CSALRVRGGLVYEQYF. The CDR3 nucleotides read TGCAGTGCTCTCCGGGTACGGGGGGGCCTTGTCTACGAGCAGTACTTC.

In this sample, this clonotype turned up a few times. The V call is TRBV30, the J call TRBJ1-1; possible D gene TRBD1, 5 bases. V lost 3 bases to trimming and J lost 0 bases, with 14 bases between them. This CDR3 region has 15 residues. Looked up from germline, CDR1 is GTSNPN and CDR2 is SVGIG (reference sequence). The CDR3 DNA sequence: TGTGCCTGGAGGATCTTTGGGACCCTGAACACTGAAGCTTTCTTT. This gives the protein CAWRIFGTLNTEAFF.

V usage is TRBV5-1 and J usage is TRBJ1-6; no definite D call. V lost 1 base, J lost 7 bases, and 12 bases lay in between. Germline lookup yields CDR1 SGHRS and CDR2 YFSETQ. The CDR3 consists of 15 residues. Written as DNA, the CDR3 is TGCGCCAGCAGCTTGTCCTACCTATTGAATTCACCCCTCCACTTT. Encoded protein: CASSLSYLLNSPLHF.

The chain combines TRBV5-1 with TRBJ2-3, with D uncertain. The ends were cut back, 3 bases at V and 2 bases at J, with 7 bases in the middle. The CDR3 runs 13 residues. Looked up from germline, CDR1 is SGHRS and CDR2 is YFSETQ. CDR3: CASSSTFTDTQYF. CDR3 bases: TGCGCCAGCAGCTCGACTTTCACAGATACGCAGTATTTT.

There are a few counts of this clonotype. The chain carries TRBV5-1 and TRBJ2-7; D unresolved. Deletions cut 2 bases from V and 3 bases from J, with 9 bases between. Germline V CDR1 and CDR2: SGHRS, YFSETQ. The CDR3 loop spans 13 amino acids. The CDR3 DNA is TGCGCCAGCAGCTTAGAAGGGATCTACGAGCAGTACTTC. It codes for CASSLEGIYEQYF.

This sequence joins TRBV20-1 and TRBJ2-2; D is unclear. Trimming stripped 7 bases from V and 5 bases from J, with 14 bases between. CDR3 length equals 13 residues. The germline V gene has CDR1 DFQATT and CDR2 SNEGSKA (reference sequence). DNA of the CDR3: TGCAGTGGACGGGCCCCCGGAACCGGGGAGCTGTTTTTT. Its protein is CSGRAPGTGELFF.

The chain recombines TRBV15 with TRBJ2-7; 8 nucleotides line up with TRBD2. J gave up 1 base and V 0 bases, and 2 bases lay outside the gene matches. This CDR3 has 15 residues. Germline V gene lookup returns CDR1 LNHNV and CDR2 YYDKDF (reference sequence). CDR3 protein: CATSRDPGGSYEQYF. Here the CDR3 DNA reads TGTGCCACCAGCAGAGATCCGGGGGGGTCCTACGAGCAGTACTTC.

V gene TRBV7-3 combines with J gene TRBJ2-2; the D gene could be TRBD1 or TRBD2 (5 bases each). Trimming removed 5 bases at V and 4 bases at J, with 11 bases between. CDR1 and CDR2 (germline): SGHTA, FQGTGA. This CDR3 comprises 14 residues. CDR3 region: CASSRGRVTGELFF. The DNA of the CDR3 is TGTGCCAGCAGCAGGGGACGGGTCACCGGGGAGCTGTTTTTT.

The V gene is TRBV7-9, the J gene TRBJ2-5; a possible D gene is TRBD1 (5 bases). V was cut by 3 bases and J by 2 bases, with 10 bases left in between. Germline CDR1 is SEHNR and CDR2 is FQNEAQ (reference sequence). This CDR3 has 14 amino acids. CDR3: CASSFIGVQETQYF. The CDR3 nucleotides are TGTGCCAGCAGCTTTATAGGGGTTCAAGAGACCCAGTACTTC.

The chain employs TRBV9 and TRBJ2-1, with D hard to call. The CDR3 runs 16 residues. V was shortened by 0 bases and J by 4 bases, with 14 bases between the two germline ends. Germline CDR1 is SGDLS and CDR2 is YYNGEE. The CDR3 DNA sequence: TGTGCCAGCAGCGTAGGTACTACGCAGGATTACAATGAGCAGTTCTTC. Translation: CASSVGTTQDYNEQFF.

The chain combines TRBV7-2 with TRBJ2-5; TRBD1 agrees at 9 bases. This CDR3 spans 15 amino acids. The germline gives CDR1 SGHTA, CDR2 FQGNSA. V trimming: 6 bases; J trimming: 5 bases; junction bases outside the gene matches: 10. The CDR3 region is CASSFNRGRWETQYF. The CDR3 DNA reads TGTGCCAGCAGTTTCAACAGGGGGCGGTGGGAGACCCAGTACTTC.

The rearrangement links TRBV2 to TRBJ2-1, with a weak D call TRBD2 (6 bases). V lost 4 bases, J lost 1 base, and 11 bases lay in between. CDR3 length: 15 amino acids. Germline V gene sequence: CDR1 SNHLY, CDR2 FYNNEI. The DNA of the CDR3 is TGTGCCAGCAGTGTACTAGCCCCTTCCTACAATGAGCAGTTCTTC. Residues: CASSVLAPSYNEQFF.

This clonotype was counted between two and nine times. This rearrangement joins TRBV4-3 to TRBJ2-3; 8 bases are shared with TRBD2. V dropped 0 bases and J dropped 4; count of bases not matched to a gene: 6. The CDR3 contains 16 residues. Germline V gene sequence: CDR1 LGHNA, CDR2 YSLEER. CDR3 amino acids: CASSQDPAGVSDTQYF. The CDR3 DNA reads TGCGCCAGCAGCCAAGACCCAGCGGGAGTTTCAGATACGCAGTATTTT.

This sequence joins TRBV5-6 and TRBJ2-7; D remains unclear. Between the trimmed V and J ends, which lost 3 bases and 6 bases, there was a span of 10 bases. CDR3 size: 12 residues. Germline CDR1 and CDR2: SGHDT and YYEEEE. The CDR3 sequence: CASSSRRAEQYF. The CDR3 nucleotides read TGTGCCAGCAGCTCGCGGAGAGCCGAGCAGTACTTC.

The V call is TRBV2, the J call TRBJ2-2; 7 nucleotides line up with TRBD1. J was trimmed by 0 bases and V by 6 bases; bases with no gene match: 4. Germline lookup yields CDR1 SNHLY and CDR2 FYNNEI. This CDR3 region has 15 residues. CDR3 sequence: CASRRQGSNTGELFF. Written as DNA, the CDR3 is TGTGCCAGCAGGCGACAGGGTTCGAACACCGGGGAGCTGTTTTTT.

This clonotype has ten or more counts. The chain joins TRBV5-1 to TRBJ2-3, with D hard to call. Trimming took 3 bases from V and 1 from J, leaving 12 bases between them. This CDR3 region has 15 residues. Germline V gene lookup returns CDR1 SGHRS and CDR2 YFSETQ. The CDR3 sequence: CASSSRTEGTDTQYF. Here the CDR3 DNA reads TGCGCCAGCAGCTCGCGGACGGAAGGCACAGATACGCAGTATTTT. The full variable domain, completed using reference TRBV5-1 and TRBJ2-3, is KAGVTQTPRYLIKTRGQQVTLSCSPISGHRSVSWYQQTPGQGLQFLFEYFSETQRNKGNFPGRFSGRQFSNSRSEMNVSTLELGDSALYLCASSSRTEGTDTQYFGPGTRLTVL.

CDR3 sequence: CASSITGQPNEKLFF. CDR3 nucleotides: TGTGCCAGCAGCATAACGGGACAGCCTAATGAAAAACTGTTTTTT. V usage is TRBV5-6 and J usage is TRBJ1-4, with 7 bases identical to TRBD1. J lost 3 bases, V lost 4 bases, and 6 bases had no gene match. The CDR3 totals 15 residues. Germline values: CDR1 SGHDT, CDR2 YYEEEE.

The chain couples TRBV3-1 to TRBJ1-6, with 8 bases lining up with TRBD1. V lost 4 bases, J lost 9 bases, and 11 bases stayed unmatched. The CDR3 has 16 amino acids. CDR1 is LGHDT, CDR2 YNNKEL, per germline (reference sequence). CDR3 sequence: CASSPRAGQVISPLHF. The CDR3 coding sequence is TGTGCCAGCAGCCCCCGGGCGGGACAGGTGATTTCACCCCTCCACTTT.

This clonotype was counted a few times. This chain connects TRBV7-9 to TRBJ1-1; 9 bases line up with TRBD1. The CDR3 covers 18 residues. With V trimmed by 5 bases and J by 1 base, 14 bases remained unmatched. Germline V gives CDR1 SEHNR, CDR2 FQNEAQ (reference sequence). CDR3 nucleotide sequence: TGTGCCAGCAGCCCAAAAGGACAGGGGTTGGAGACGAACACTGAAGCTTTCTTT. Its protein is CASSPKGQGLETNTEAFF.

This rearrangement joins TRBV12-2 to TRBJ2-3; the D call in the table, TRBD2, was not verified against the DNA. TRBV12-2 is listed as a pseudogene. This CDR3 contains 15 residues. CDR3 DNA: TGTGCAAGTCGCTTGACTAGCGTGAGCACAGATACGCAGTATTTT. As protein: CASRLTSVSTDTQYF.